Presented here are 19 T cell receptor beta chains from one specimen sequenced in a study of shared clonotypes between healthy human individuals. Cells designated naive CD8 were CD45RO-negative and were positively selected for CCR7, with terminally differentiated effector memory CD45RA+ cells excluded. TCRdb keeps only in-frame clones here, not all; method: immunoSEQ multiplex PCR. The sample yields 2 million to 2.5 million clones, about 95% seen once. The sample comprised naive CD8+ T cells sorted from blood. These receptors came from a young man in good health.

The chain combines TRBV4-1 with TRBJ2-7; 10 bases line up with TRBD1. This CDR3 region has 15 residues. V shed 2 bases and J 3 bases; nucleotides not matched to a gene: 4. CDR1 and CDR2 (germline): MGHRA, YSYEKL. The CDR3 protein is CASSQRDRGGYEQYF. The CDR3 DNA reads as TGCGCCAGCAGCCAACGGGACAGGGGTGGCTACGAGCAGTACTTC.

V usage is TRBV6-5 and J usage is TRBJ2-2; D is unresolved. CDR1 and CDR2 (germline): MNHEY, SVGAGI. The CDR3 length is 12 residues. Trimming took off 10 bases at V and 9 bases at J, with 15 bases between the two ends. Written as DNA, the CDR3 is TGTGCCACCGTGGCGTTTTCTTGGGAGCTGTTTTTT. Protein product: CATVAFSWELFF.

This chain joins TRBV10-3 and TRBJ2-2; 7 nucleotides line up with TRBD1. Trimming at V came to 6 bases and at J to 5 bases, leaving 6 bases not matched to a gene. The CDR3 is 14 residues long. CDR1 is ENHRY, CDR2 SYGVKD, per germline. CDR3 protein: CAISRDRLTGELFF. The DNA for the CDR3 is TGTGCCATCAGCCGGGACAGACTTACCGGGGAGCTGTTTTTT.

The chain links TRBV6-5 to TRBJ1-1; weak D call: TRBD1 (5 bases). V lost 4 bases to trimming and J lost 1 base, with 13 bases between them. CDR3 length: 15 residues. CDR1 and CDR2 (germline): MNHEY, SVGAGI. The CDR3 region has the DNA TGTGCCAGCAGTTCCCCGACAGCAGCGAACACTGAAGCTTTCTTT. Translated, it gives CASSSPTAANTEAFF.

On this clone itself: The sample contains more than one DNA sequence encoding this CDR3. The J gene is TRBJ2-7, the V gene TRBV19; D is unclear. The CDR3 spans 13 residues. Trimming took 3 bases from V and 0 from J, leaving 6 bases between them. Germline V gene data show CDR1 as LNHDA and CDR2 as SQIVND (reference sequence). Here the CDR3 DNA reads TGTGCCAGTAGTATCGCGCCCTCCTACGAGCAGTACTTC. Protein: CASSIAPSYEQYF.

The rearrangement joins TRBV6-5 to TRBJ2-1, with unresolved D. The CDR3 is 13 amino acids. V lost 4 bases and J 4 bases, leaving 8 bases between the germline ends. CDR1 is MNHEY, CDR2 SVGAGI, per germline. For the CDR3, the DNA is TGTGCCAGCAGTTCTGGTTGGTACAATGAGCAGTTCTTC. It specifies CASSSGWYNEQFF.

This rearrangement joins TRBV5-6 to TRBJ2-1; D is perhaps TRBD1 (5 bases). Germline CDR1 SGHDT, CDR2 YYEEEE. The germline V and J ends were trimmed by 5 bases and 5 bases, with 17 bases remaining between them. The CDR3 is 15 residues long. The CDR3 loop reads CASSRFQGLHNEQFF. In nucleotides, the CDR3 is TGTGCCAGCAGTAGGTTCCAGGGTCTTCACAATGAGCAGTTCTTC.

The chain couples TRBV7-9 to TRBJ1-2; 8 bases map to TRBD1. With 4 bases clipped from V and 4 bases from J, the junction kept 5 bases outside the gene matches. The CDR3 is made up of 14 amino acids. Germline CDR1 and CDR2: SEHNR and FQNEAQ (reference sequence). CDR3 DNA sequence: TGTGCCAGCAGCTCGCCGGGACAGGCCTATGGCTACACCTTC. Its protein is CASSSPGQAYGYTF.

The chain links TRBV4-1 to TRBJ2-3; 10 nucleotides align to TRBD2. V dropped 3 bases and J dropped 3; count of bases not matched to a gene: 6. The CDR3 length is 16 residues. Germline V lookup: CDR1 MGHRA, CDR2 YSYEKL. For the CDR3, the DNA is TGCGCCAGCAGCCAGGGGCCGGGACTAGCGACAGATACGCAGTATTTT. Translated: CASSQGPGLATDTQYF.

CDR3 loop: CASSFPGWVAFF. CDR3 sequence (DNA): TGTGCCAGCAGTTTCCCAGGGTGGGTAGCTTTCTTT. The V call is TRBV27, the J call TRBJ1-1; D might be TRBD1 (5 bases). The CDR3 length is 12 residues. Per the germline V gene, CDR1 is MNHEY and CDR2 is SMNVEV (reference sequence). The germline V and J ends were trimmed by 3 bases and 10 bases, with 12 bases remaining between them.

The CDR3: CASSLSTSTDTQYF. The CDR3 DNA sequence: TGTGCCAGCAGTTTGTCCACTAGCACAGATACGCAGTATTTT. The rearrangement links TRBV28 to TRBJ2-3; D is unresolved. CDR1 and CDR2 from the germline V gene are MDHEN and SYDVKM. The length of the CDR3 is 14 residues. V was shortened by 3 bases and J by 0 bases, with 7 bases between the two germline ends.

The V gene is TRBV11-2, the J gene TRBJ2-1, with 8 bases fitting TRBD2. V lost 1 base, J lost 3 bases, and 5 bases stayed unmatched. Germline CDR1 reads SGHAT; CDR2 reads FQNNGV. CDR3 length equals 16 residues. As DNA, the CDR3 is TGTGCCAGCAGCTTAGTGAGTACTAGCGGCTACAATGAGCAGTTCTTC. Encoded protein: CASSLVSTSGYNEQFF.

Note on this clone: This sequence may be a read error, since a much larger clone differs from it by one base. The same CDR3 can be traced to other DNA sequences in this sample. The chain couples TRBV9 to TRBJ2-2; D is ambiguous. The germline V and J ends were trimmed by 1 base and 4 bases, with 2 bases remaining between them. The germline CDR1 and CDR2 sequences are SGDLS and YYNGEE. The CDR3 covers 12 residues. CDR3 in amino acids: CASSVTTGELFF. As DNA, the CDR3 is TGTGCCAGCAGCGTAACCACCGGGGAGCTGTTTTTT.

With regard to this clone: Other DNA sequences in the same sample also yield this CDR3. J is TRBJ1-1 and V is TRBV18, with 8 bases lining up with TRBD1. The V gene's germline CDR1 is KGHSH and CDR2 LQKENI. The CDR3 is 14 amino acids. The J segment lost 4 bases and the V segment lost 6 bases, leaving 7 bases of the junction unmatched. The CDR3 bases are TGTGCCAGCTCGCCCGACAGGGGAAGCACTGAAGCTTTCTTT. It codes for CASSPDRGSTEAFF.

Turning to this clone: Other DNA sequences in this specimen translate into the identical CDR3. This chain joins TRBV4-3 and TRBJ2-1; 12 bases agree with TRBD2. V lost 1 base to trimming and J lost 5 bases; unmatched junction nucleotides: 3. The CDR3 sequence is 16 residues long. Per germline, CDR1 LGHNA and CDR2 YSLEER. The CDR3 sequence: CASSQGLAGEDNEQFF. Here the CDR3 DNA reads TGCGCCAGCAGCCAAGGACTAGCGGGAGAAGACAATGAGCAGTTCTTC.

V usage is TRBV29-1 and J usage is TRBJ1-2; TRBD1 matches 7 bases. The V and J ends lost 7 bases and 8 bases, in that order; junction bases with no gene match: 13. Looked up from germline, CDR1 is SQVTM and CDR2 is ANQGSEA. The CDR3 consists of 13 residues. CDR3 region: CSGRGTGTPGYTF. The CDR3 nucleotides read TGCAGCGGCAGGGGGACGGGGACTCCCGGCTACACCTTC.

This clone has just one count. The chain carries TRBV21-1 and TRBJ1-4; TRBD1, the D gene given by the table, was not confirmed from the DNA. TRBV21-1 is a documented pseudogene. The CDR3 is made up of 16 amino acids. Here the CDR3 DNA reads TGTGCCAGCAGTCCTACTTATAGACAGGGGGCTGAAAAACTGTTTTTT. Amino acid sequence: CASSPTYRQGAEKLFF.

The chain couples TRBV9 to TRBJ1-2; maybe TRBD1 (6 bases). Germline V gene lookup returns CDR1 SGDLS and CDR2 YYNGEE. With 4 bases removed from V and 4 bases from J, the gap between germline ends came to 17 bases. The CDR3 sequence is 15 residues long. The CDR3 DNA reads as TGTGCCAGCAGCCCTGGGACATCGGACCCCTATGGCTACACCTTC. This translates into CASSPGTSDPYGYTF.

The chain couples TRBV2 to TRBJ2-7; TRBD2 agrees at 7 bases. Germline CDR1 reads SNHLY; CDR2 reads FYNNEI. V was pared by 2 bases and J by 7 bases, with 5 bases of the junction left unmatched. The CDR3 length is 13 residues. In DNA, the CDR3 is TGTGCCAGCAGTGAAAGGGAAGCGGGGGAGCAGTACTTC. It yields the protein CASSEREAGEQYF. The complete variable domain, with remaining parts taken from reference TRBV2 and TRBJ2-7, reads EPEVTQTPSHQVTQMGQEVILRCVPISNHLYFYWYRQILGQKVEFLVSFYNNEISEKSEIFDDQFSVERPDGSNFTLKIRSTKLEDSAMYFCASSEREAGEQYFGPGTRLTVT.